This T cell receptor (beta chain) appears in the sequencing data of a study of blood T cells in healthy people across ages. At the level of the study: T cells yielded about one barcoded beta molecule per two cells through template switching.

Trimming removed 0 bases at V and 2 bases at J, with 17 bases between. The CDR3 covers 16 residues. Germline V gives CDR1 DFQATT, CDR2 SNEGSKA (reference sequence). Combining a sample-barcoded 5' primer with a J-beta primer mix, a second PCR ran for roughly 7 to 12 cycles. MiXCR was run by TCRdb on the 5' RACE reads, yielding one entry per CDR3 protein. Here the sample spans roughly 1,800,000 distinct CDR3 sequences, approximately 50% being singletons. Healthy Caucasians from Russia aged roughly 6 to 90 served as donors. General observations from the study: Without sorted subsets, naive and antigen-experienced compartments could not be conclusively compared. There was a strong correlation between TCR beta diversity and naive T cell percentage.

Concerning this clonotype: Its antigen remains unidentified.

The V and J genes are TRBV20-1 and TRBJ2-7, with no clear D. The origin of this receptor is a woman in her thirties or forties in good health. The sample comprised blood. CDR3 protein: CSARDLKDDPTYEQYF. Written as DNA, the CDR3 is TGCAGTGCTAGAGATCTCAAGGATGATCCCACCTACGAGCAGTACTTC.